This TCR beta chain is from a study of T cell repertoires in cytomegalovirus infection. At the level of the study: Based on public TCR beta signatures, there were indications of CMV infection and of a matching HLA type.

Study conclusions and caveats: People with CMV and the relevant HLA were identified by cumulative public TCR beta family frequency. CMV-specific HLA-C-restricted TCR beta clonotypes dominated the ex vivo response.

This clonotype appeared a few times. The antigen is undetermined. TCRdb reprocessed the reads with MiXCR, giving one entry per CDR3 protein. Here the sample spans 200,000 to 300,000 distinct CDR3 sequences, approximately 9% being singletons. The TCR comes from a human donor in good health (CMV status not recorded). Some clones in this sample may be carry-over from other donors' samples. Sample: PBMCs.

DNA of the CDR3: TGTGCCAGTAGTATAGTTGGGGAGCTGTTTTTT. As protein: CASSIVGELFF. The chain uses TRBV19 and TRBJ2-2; D is unclear. In germline, CDR1 is LNHDA, CDR2 SQIVND (reference sequence). V gave up 1 base and J gave up 8 bases, with 2 bases separating them. The CDR3 runs to 11 residues.